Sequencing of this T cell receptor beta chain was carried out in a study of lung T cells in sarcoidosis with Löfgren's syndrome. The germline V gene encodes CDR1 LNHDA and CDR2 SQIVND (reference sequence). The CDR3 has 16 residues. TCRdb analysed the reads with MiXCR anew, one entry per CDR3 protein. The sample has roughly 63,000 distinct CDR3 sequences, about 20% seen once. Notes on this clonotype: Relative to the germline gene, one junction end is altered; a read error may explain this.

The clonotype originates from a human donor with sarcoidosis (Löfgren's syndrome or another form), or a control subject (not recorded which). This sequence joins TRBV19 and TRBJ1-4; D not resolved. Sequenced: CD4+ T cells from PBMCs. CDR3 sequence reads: CANSSHGRPPNEKLFF. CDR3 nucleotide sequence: TGTGCCAATAGTAGTCATGGACGGCCGCCTAATGAAAAACTGTTTTTT. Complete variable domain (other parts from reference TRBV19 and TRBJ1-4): DGGITQSPKYLFRKEGQNVTLSCEQNLNHDAMYWYRQDPGQGLRLIYYSQIVNDFQKGDIAEGYSVSREKKESFPLTVTSAQKNPTAFYLCANSSHGRPPNEKLFFGSGTQLSVL.